One and the same sample provided the 9 T cell receptor beta chains below, sequenced in a study of CD8+CD57+ T cells in acquired aplastic anemia. Patients included in sequencing had previously demonstrated CD8+CD57+ cell expansion by flow cytometry. According to the study, genomic DNA was the template for TCR beta VDJ and CDR3 profiling. TCRdb ran MiXCR on the reads and lists one entry per CDR3 protein. The data hold approximately 300,000 distinct CDR3 sequences, with approximately 57% observed a single time. The sequencing input was sorted CD4+, CD8+, or CD8+CD57+ T cells (not recorded which) from PBMCs. The receptors here all came from a human donor with aplastic anemia.

This clonotype was counted ten times or more. This chain connects TRBV3-1 to TRBJ2-5; 12 bases align to TRBD1. Per germline, CDR1 LGHDT and CDR2 YNNKEL (reference sequence). Germline trimming cut 4 bases from V and 5 bases from J; bases unmatched to any gene: 11. CDR3 length: 17 amino acids. DNA of the CDR3: TGTGCCAGCAGCCCATTTAAAGGGACAGGGGGCGTTGAGACCCAGTACTTC. Protein product: CASSPFKGTGGVETQYF.

The gene calls are TRBV7-9 and TRBJ1-5, with D tentatively TRBD1 (5 bases). Trimming removed 5 bases at V and 6 bases at J, with 14 bases between. This CDR3 is 14 amino acids long. Germline lookup yields CDR1 SEHNR and CDR2 FQNEAQ (reference sequence). For the CDR3, the DNA is TGTGCCAGCAGCGTGGGACGGGGCGGTCAGCCCCAGCATTTT. Its translation: CASSVGRGGQPQHF.

V usage is TRBV7-9 and J usage is TRBJ2-7; TRBD2 agrees at 7 bases. Germline CDR1 SEHNR, CDR2 FQNEAQ (reference sequence). This CDR3 comprises 14 residues. The V gene end was trimmed by 4 bases and the J gene end by 2 bases; junction bases not matched to a gene: 5. The CDR3 region has the DNA TGTGCCAGCAGCTCCTTGGGGAGGGCCTACGAGCAGTACTTC. It yields the protein CASSSLGRAYEQYF.

This clonotype appeared once. CDR3 residues: CASTSSGASNTEAFF. The CDR3 nucleotides are TGCGCCAGCACCTCGTCGGGGGCCTCGAACACTGAAGCTTTCTTT. The gene calls are TRBV5-1 and TRBJ1-1; D perhaps matches TRBD1 (6 bases). V lost 6 bases, J lost 1 base, and 16 bases lay in between. The length of the CDR3 is 15 residues. The germline V gene has CDR1 SGHRS and CDR2 YFSETQ.

The CDR3 loop reads CASSRNSGTRYETQYF. The DNA of the CDR3 is TGTGCCAGCAGCCGGAACTCCGGGACGCGCTACGAGACCCAGTACTTC. This chain joins TRBV14 and TRBJ2-5; the D gene could be TRBD1 or TRBD2 (5 bases each). The V gene's germline CDR1 is SGHDN and CDR2 FVKESK. This CDR3 has 16 amino acids. Trimming left V 4 bases short and J 5 bases short, with 20 bases between.

A few counts support this clonotype. The chain links TRBV7-2 to TRBJ2-3, with TRBD1 identical over 7 bases. Trimming took 7 bases from V and 6 from J; bases not matched to a gene: 13. Germline values: CDR1 SGHTA, CDR2 FQGNSA. The CDR3 sequence is 15 residues long. In DNA, the CDR3 is TGTGCCAGCACCACCGTCCGAACAGGGGCGGATACGCAGTATTTT. Amino acids: CASTTVRTGADTQYF. The full variable domain, rest sourced from reference TRBV7-2 and TRBJ2-3, is GAGVSQSPSNKVTEKGKDVELRCDPISGHTALYWYRQSLGQGLEFLIYFQGNSAPDKSGLPSDRFSAERTGGSVSTLTIQRTQQEDSAVYLCASTTVRTGADTQYFGPGTRLTVL.

V is TRBV20-1 and J is TRBJ2-7; TRBD1 matches 10 bases. The CDR3 sequence is 12 residues long. The J segment lost 5 bases and the V segment lost 6 bases, leaving 4 bases of the junction unmatched. Germline V gene lookup returns CDR1 DFQATT and CDR2 SNEGSKA (reference sequence). The CDR3 loop is CSAGGTGDEQYF. The CDR3 region has the DNA TGCAGTGCCGGGGGGACAGGGGACGAGCAGTACTTC.

This clonotype came up many times. The CDR3, as DNA: TGTGCCAGCAATTCCGGGACAGCAACTGAAGCTTTCTTT. Its protein is CASNSGTATEAFF. The rearrangement uses TRBV12-3 or TRBV12-4 and TRBJ1-1; 7 positions agree with TRBD1. This CDR3 contains 13 residues. With V trimmed by 7 bases and J by 5 bases, 7 bases remained unmatched.

For this clonotype: This may be a read error, as it is one base from a much larger clone. In this CDR3 the conserved last residue, phenylalanine or tryptophan, is missing, so a read error is likely. The gene calls are TRBV7-4 and TRBJ1-3; a weak D match, TRBD1 (6 bases). The CDR3 runs 15 residues. Germline V lookup: CDR1 SGHVT, CDR2 SQSDAQ. V lost 3 bases and J lost 0, with 9 bases in between. CDR3 sequence: CASSLGAGSGNTIYS. The CDR3, as DNA: TGTGCCAGCAGCTTGGGGGCCGGCTCTGGAAACACCATATATTCT.